A selection of T cell receptor beta chains follows, all from one sample in a study of control samples from healthy donors and cancer patients. TCRdb's copy holds only in-frame clones and misses some; the assay was immunoSEQ multiplex PCR. The table records roughly 170,000 clones, 90% to 95% of them present only once. The material sequenced was blood. Receptor source: a woman between 18 and 29 years old in good health. CDR3s include the opening cysteine and the closing phenylalanine or tryptophan. Clone size appears in some rows only: once, few, many, or a class for an expanded clone.

V gene,clone size,J gene,CDR3 protein
TRBV21-1,.,TRBJ2-7,CASKRSPEGGGLAYEQYF
TRBV5-1,.,TRBJ2-7,CASSLERAREQYF
TRBV9,.,TRBJ1-2,CASSFRQSNYGYTF
TRBV7-8,once,TRBJ1-5,CASSFASVGPQHF
TRBV5-1,.,TRBJ2-5,CASTFGEETQYF
TRBV6-5,.,TRBJ2-7,CASSYRGRLPNEQYF
TRBV11-3,.,TRBJ1-1,CASSSDRATEAFF
TRBV5-6,.,TRBJ1-2,CASARRGAWGYTF
TRBV19,.,TRBJ2-3,CASSTRHVLTDTQYF
TRBV7-7,once,TRBJ2-3,CASSLGGQGSTDTQYF
TRBV6-5,.,TRBJ1-4,CASSTGQLNEKLFF
TRBV7-2,few,TRBJ2-7,CASSFAGGPGNEQYF
TRBV7-6,.,TRBJ2-3,CASSQLAGGRTDTQYF
TRBV6-2/TRBV6-3,.,TRBJ1-2,CASSYFRGDPLNYGYTF
TRBV29-1,.,TRBJ2-4,CSARPGLENIQYF
TRBV2,.,TRBJ1-4,CASRQPTGDSEKLFF
TRBV6-1,.,TRBJ1-6,CASSEGLGASPLHF
TRBV7-2,.,TRBJ2-7,CASRPVGTYEQYF
TRBV7-8,.,TRBJ1-3,CASSRDSSGNTIYF
TRBV6-2/TRBV6-3,.,TRBJ2-5,CASSYETSKLLYGETQYF
TRBV10-3,.,TRBJ1-6,CAISEAGRGSPLHF
TRBV19,.,TRBJ2-1,CASRMGPGIEFF
TRBV5-1,.,TRBJ2-1,CASSQDVSYNEQFF